Listed below are T cell receptor beta chains from one sample, sequenced in a study of blood T cell repertoires in COVID-19. Sequencing used immunoSEQ multiplex PCR; TCRdb keeps in-frame clones, though not all of them. The sample contains approximately 200,000 clones, approximately 80% of which appear only once. Sequenced sample: peripheral blood. These receptor sequences come from a woman aged 55 to 70 who had recovered from COVID-19. Both conserved end residues are part of each CDR3. D genes are given only for firm matches. Clone size is stated in some rows and not others, as once, few, many or a class when expanded.

D gene	clone size	J gene	V gene	CDR3 DNA	CDR3 protein
-	-	TRBJ1-1	TRBV15	TGTGCCACCAGCGGGAACAGGGTCCTCGGGGGGGCCACTGAAGCTTTCTTT	CATSGNRVLGGATEAFF
-	-	TRBJ2-7	TRBV27	TGTGCCAGCAGTTTTTCAGGAACCTACGAGCAGTACTTC	CASSFSGTYEQYF
-	-	TRBJ1-2	TRBV18	TGTGCCAGCTCAGAGTCAAGCCTTAACTATGGCTACACCTTC	CASSESSLNYGYTF
TRBD1	-	TRBJ2-2	TRBV5-1	TGCGCCAGCAGTCGTCGGACAGGGGGTTACACCGGGGAGCTGTTTTTT	CASSRRTGGYTGELFF
-	-	TRBJ1-2	TRBV27	TGTGCCAGCAGTCTGGGGCAGGGTACGAGCTACACCTTC	CASSLGQGTSYTF
TRBD2	-	TRBJ2-1	TRBV4-2	TGTGCCAGCAGCCAAGTACTAGCGGAAAACAATGAGCAGTTCTTC	CASSQVLAENNEQFF
-	few	TRBJ2-2	TRBV4-1	TGCGCCAGCAGCCACCCGGGCACCGGGGAGCTGTTTTTT	CASSHPGTGELFF
TRBD1	once	TRBJ1-2	TRBV10-3	TGTGCCATCAGTGAAGGAACAGGGGTAAACTATGGCTACACCTTC	CAISEGTGVNYGYTF
-	once	TRBJ2-1	TRBV6-5	TGTGCCAGCAGCGTTAACAATGAGCAGTTCTTC	CASSVNNEQFF
TRBD1	-	TRBJ1-1	TRBV27	TGTGCCAGCAGACAGGGGTCTAATGAAGCTTTCTTT	CASRQGSNEAFF
TRBD1	-	TRBJ1-1	TRBV18	TGTGCCAGCTCAGGCGTAGGGGGCCTCACTGAAGCTTTCTTT	CASSGVGGLTEAFF
TRBD2	-	TRBJ2-2	TRBV2	TGTGCCAGCAGTGGATGGGCTAGCGGGTCAACCGGGGAGCTGTTTTTT	CASSGWASGSTGELFF
-	-	TRBJ1-1	TRBV6-2/TRBV6-3	TGTGCCAGCAGTTATTCAAGAGAGGGCTGGGGCACTGAAGCTTTCTTT	CASSYSREGWGTEAFF
TRBD2	-	TRBJ2-3	TRBV6-6	TGTGCCAGCAGCCCGTTAGCGGGGGGGGGTACGCAGTATTTT	CASSPLAGGGTQYF
-	-	TRBJ2-3	TRBV5-6	TGTGCCAGCAGCTTGGGGGGCGACGCGGGCACAGATACGCAGTATTTT	CASSLGGDAGTDTQYF
TRBD2	-	TRBJ2-2	TRBV4-1	TGCGCCAGCAGAGGGACTAGCGGGGGGGTCACCGGGGAGCTGTTTTTT	CASRGTSGGVTGELFF
TRBD1	-	TRBJ1-2	TRBV2	TGTGCCAGCAGTCGGGGACAGGGGGCGACTAACTATGGCTACACCTTC	CASSRGQGATNYGYTF
-	-	TRBJ1-1	TRBV9	TGTGCCAGCAGCATCGGGGGGTTGGGCACTGAAGCTTTCTTT	CASSIGGLGTEAFF
-	-	TRBJ2-3	TRBV4-1	TGCGCCAGCAGCCAGGGGCGGTCCACAGATACGCAGTATTTT	CASSQGRSTDTQYF
-	-	TRBJ1-2	TRBV19	TGTGCCAGTAAGGACGGGGAACTCTATGGCTACACCTTC	CASKDGELYGYTF
-	-	TRBJ2-1	TRBV7-8	TGTGCCAGCAGCAAGACAGGATGGTCCTACAATGAGCAGTTCTTC	CASSKTGWSYNEQFF